The source of this T cell receptor beta chain is a study of blood T cell repertoires in COVID-19. About the study: COVID-19 samples collected from the United States, Italy and Spain covered acute and convalescent phases. The analysed material was cDNA or gDNA that came from T cells, B-cell-depleted T cells, or PBMCs.

In the original workflow: From reference gene primer amplification, estimates of nucleated cell counts were derived. Measured with immunoSEQ multiplex PCR; TCRdb has only the in-frame clones, and not every one. Clone size and the V and J calls come from that table; the DNA yielded D and trimming. The sample gives around 130,000 clones, about 75% of which show up once; about 18% is in the top ten. This CDR3 has 16 residues. Germline CDR1 is MNHNS and CDR2 is SASEGT. Germline trimming cut 1 base from V and 3 bases from J; bases unmatched to any gene: 6. This clonotype was sampled from an elderly man with acute or convalescent COVID-19. The J gene is TRBJ1-5, the V gene TRBV6-1; 7 positions agree with TRBD1. Material: peripheral blood. The CDR3 loop reads CASSEGQGVFNQPQHF. The CDR3 DNA sequence: TGTGCCAGCAGTGAAGGGCAGGGGGTGTTCAATCAGCCCCAGCATTTT.